The 4 T cell receptor beta chains below were found in one sample sequenced in a study of T cell repertoires in ileal Crohn's disease. Generated by immunoSEQ multiplex PCR, the TCRdb table keeps only in-frame clones and is missing some. The data show around 5,800 clones, 88% seen once. The sorted cells were lamina propria lymphocytes from surgical specimens, first isolated by density gradient. The sample comprised CD4+ T cells from ileum. These receptors all stem from an adult with Crohn's disease. Some clones in this sample may be carry-over from other donors' samples.

The V and J genes are TRBV30 and TRBJ1-4, with 7 bases identical to TRBD1. The trim removed 3 bases at V and 3 bases at J, leaving 4 bases unmatched. CDR1 GTSNPN and CDR2 SVGIG come from the germline V gene (reference sequence). The CDR3 totals 14 residues. The CDR3 DNA follows: TGTGCCTGGAGCCGACAGGGAGCTAATGAAAAACTGTTTTTT. This gives the protein CAWSRQGANEKLFF.

The CDR3 region has the DNA TGTGCCAGCGGACAGCTAATGAACACTGAAGCTTTCTTT. This translates into CASGQLMNTEAFF. This sequence joins TRBV2 and TRBJ1-1, with a tentative D call TRBD1 (6 bases). This CDR3 has 13 amino acids. The V gene's germline CDR1 is SNHLY and CDR2 FYNNEI. Between the trimmed V and J ends, which lost 8 bases and 0 bases, there was a span of 10 bases.

This rearrangement joins TRBV7-2 to TRBJ2-7, with 12 bases aligning to TRBD2. Germline V gene data show CDR1 as SGHTA and CDR2 as FQGNSA. The V segment lost 5 bases and the J segment 3 bases; nucleotides outside the gene matches: 8. This CDR3 is built from 16 residues. CDR3 in amino acids: CASSPPRLAGDYEQYF. The CDR3 nucleotides are TGTGCCAGCAGCCCCCCCCGACTAGCGGGAGACTACGAGCAGTACTTC. The entire variable domain, with the rest obtained from reference TRBV7-2 and TRBJ2-7, is as follows: GAGVSQSPSNKVTEKGKDVELRCDPISGHTALYWYRQSLGQGLEFLIYFQGNSAPDKSGLPSDRFSAERTGGSVSTLTIQRTQQEDSAVYLCASSPPRLAGDYEQYFGPGTRLTVT.

Only one count was recorded for this clone. The chain combines TRBV11-2 with TRBJ1-1; D call uncertain. The CDR3 has 14 amino acids. Deletions cut 0 bases from V and 0 bases from J, with 5 bases between. Germline loops: CDR1 SGHAT, CDR2 FQNNGV. The CDR3 here is CASSLETLNTEAFF. The DNA of the CDR3 is TGTGCCAGCAGCTTAGAAACATTGAACACTGAAGCTTTCTTT.